The TCR beta chain described here comes from a study of cytomegalovirus exposure and HLA in healthy donors. Study observations and caveats: It was reported that the classifier diagnosed cytomegalovirus status with high specificity and sensitivity in both the original and validation cohorts. Sequence variants that were highly shared formed a cluster that was likely a sequencing artifact.

A multiplex PCR was run with 60 Vbeta primers and 13 Jbeta primers. Per the original data handling: As a later analysis found, there were about 80 million unique TCR beta chains, of which roughly 11 million were shared. Only in-frame clones appear in the TCRdb table, and some are missing; sequencing was by immunoSEQ multiplex PCR. That table is the source of V, J and clone size, and D and trimming were worked out from the DNA. The top ten hold about 3.8% of the sample, which has 200,000 to 250,000 clones, 60% to 80% seen once. In germline, CDR1 is SQVTM, CDR2 ANQGSEA. Unmatched junction bases numbered 13, after V lost 6 bases and J lost 3 bases. The CDR3 is made up of 15 amino acids. Only one count was recorded for this clone. Its antigen is still unknown.

The rearrangement joins TRBV29-1 to TRBJ2-7, with 8 bases that match TRBD1. Sequencing was done on a sample of PBMCs. This receptor was obtained from a male donor in good health and CMV-seronegative. The CDR3 region has the DNA TGCAGCGTCGCGCCTCCGGGACAGGCAGGCTACGAGCAGTACTTC. It yields the protein CSVAPPGQAGYEQYF.